Each of the 22 T cell receptor beta chains below was sequenced from the same sample in a study of PD-1 blockade in mismatch repair-deficient tumors. Using immunoSEQ multiplex PCR, the repertoire was profiled, and TCRdb retains in-frame clones only, with some absent. This sample has 130,000 or so clones, with more than 85% found just once. The sequenced sample was peripheral blood, obtained 44 weeks after starting pembrolizumab. These receptors were taken from an adult with mismatch repair-deficient cancer.

This clone was recorded a few times. The chain recombines TRBV6-1 with TRBJ1-2; the D is unclear. The length of the CDR3 is 15 residues. V was pared by 3 bases and J by 4 bases, with 15 bases between. Germline CDR1 is MNHNS and CDR2 is SASEGT. In DNA form, the CDR3 reads TGTGCCAGCAGTGATCCTCTTACATGGAGCTATGGCTACACCTTC. Protein product: CASSDPLTWSYGYTF.

V and J are TRBV4-1 and TRBJ2-7; 7 nucleotides agree with TRBD1. Losses at the gene ends were 3 bases for V and 0 bases for J; bases not matched to a gene: 5. The germline CDR1 and CDR2 sequences are MGHRA and YSYEKL. This CDR3 spans 15 amino acids. The CDR3 nucleotides read TGCGCCAGCAGCCAGGGACAGTCCAGCTCCTACGAGCAGTACTTC. The encoded protein is CASSQGQSSSYEQYF.

J is TRBJ2-7 and V is TRBV27; D perhaps matches TRBD1 (5 bases). The CDR3 loop spans 15 amino acids. The V gene's germline CDR1 is MNHEY and CDR2 SMNVEV (reference sequence). The ends were cut back, 2 bases at V and 4 bases at J, with 15 bases in the middle. CDR3 loop: CASSLVQGRGYEQYF. The CDR3 nucleotides read TGTGCCAGCAGTTTAGTGCAGGGTCGTGGTTACGAGCAGTACTTC.

The CDR3 reads CASRNYPSTDTQYF. The CDR3 nucleotides read TGCGCCAGCAGGAACTACCCTAGCACAGATACGCAGTATTTT. The J gene is TRBJ2-3, the V gene TRBV5-1; the D is unclear. V was pared by 5 bases and J by 0 bases, with 10 bases between. CDR1 and CDR2 (germline): SGHRS, YFSETQ. CDR3 size: 14 residues.

This clone has a handful of counts. The chain is built from TRBV5-1 and TRBJ2-7; 10 nucleotides agree with TRBD1. Looked up from germline, CDR1 is SGHRS and CDR2 is YFSETQ. Trimming removed 5 bases from V and 3 bases from J; junction bases left unmatched: 5. There are 14 residues in the CDR3. Here the CDR3 DNA reads TGCGCCAGCAGTCCCGGGACAGGGGACTACGAGCAGTACTTC. It translates to CASSPGTGDYEQYF.

The chain links TRBV2 to TRBJ2-1; D unresolved. Germline V CDR1 and CDR2: SNHLY, FYNNEI. V gave up 7 bases and J gave up 2 bases, with 21 bases separating them. The CDR3 is 17 amino acids. The CDR3 DNA sequence: TGTGCCAGCATAGTTCGTCTACTGCTACCTCCCTACAATGAGCAGTTCTTC. Protein sequence: CASIVRLLLPPYNEQFF. Variable domain in full (rest from reference TRBV2 and TRBJ2-1): EPEVTQTPSHQVTQMGQEVILRCVPISNHLYFYWYRQILGQKVEFLVSFYNNEISEKSEIFDDQFSVERPDGSNFTLKIRSTKLEDSAMYFCASIVRLLLPPYNEQFFGPGTRLTVL.

The chain recombines TRBV7-9 with TRBJ2-5, with no clear D. CDR3 length equals 14 residues. Germline V gene sequence: CDR1 SEHNR, CDR2 FQNEAQ (reference sequence). Trimming left V 5 bases short and J 1 base short, with 11 bases between. The CDR3 DNA reads as TGTGCCAGCAGCCCCCGTAGGTCCCAAGAGACCCAGTACTTC. Its translation: CASSPRRSQETQYF. Drawing the rest from reference TRBV7-9 and TRBJ2-5, the complete variable domain is DTGVSQNPRHKITKRGQNVTFRCDPISEHNRLYWYRQTLGQGPEFLTYFQNEAQLEKSRLLSDRFSAERPKGSFSTLEIQRTEQGDSAMYLCASSPRRSQETQYFGPGTRLLVL.

The V call is TRBV2, the J call TRBJ2-1; TRBD1 might be the D (6 bases). The CDR3 has 15 amino acids. V was shortened by 3 bases and J by 0 bases, with 9 bases between the two germline ends. Germline CDR1 SNHLY, CDR2 FYNNEI. The CDR3 loop reads CASSEAGVSYNEQFF. CDR3 bases: TGTGCCAGCAGTGAGGCAGGGGTCTCCTACAATGAGCAGTTCTTC.

The gene calls are TRBV10-1 and TRBJ2-7; tentative D call: TRBD1 (5 bases). CDR1 is WNHNN, CDR2 SYGVQD, per germline (reference sequence). V was cut by 2 bases and J by 6 bases, with 8 bases left in between. The CDR3 spans 12 residues. The CDR3, as DNA: TGCGCCAGCAGTGAGGGGGCGTCCGAGCAGTACTTC. Amino acids: CASSEGASEQYF.

The CDR3, as DNA: TGCAGCGCAGGGGACAGTCCCTACGAGCAGTACTTC. Its translation is CSAGDSPYEQYF. This chain connects TRBV29-1 to TRBJ2-7, with 7 bases aligning to TRBD1. Germline V gene sequence: CDR1 SQVTM, CDR2 ANQGSEA. The CDR3 sequence is 12 residues long. With 7 bases clipped from V and 2 bases from J, the junction kept 5 bases outside the gene matches.

The rearrangement joins TRBV7-9 to TRBJ2-7; perhaps D is TRBD1 or TRBD2 (7 bases each). Germline values: CDR1 SEHNR, CDR2 FQNEAQ (reference sequence). The CDR3 sequence is 11 residues long. Trimming left V 5 bases short and J 9 bases short, with 11 bases between. CDR3 DNA: TGTGCCAGCAGCCCAGGGGGGGGGCAGTACTTC. Translation: CASSPGGGQYF. Complete variable domain (other parts from reference TRBV7-9 and TRBJ2-7): DTGVSQNPRHKITKRGQNVTFRCDPISEHNRLYWYRQTLGQGPEFLTYFQNEAQLEKSRLLSDRFSAERPKGSFSTLEIQRTEQGDSAMYLCASSPGGGQYFGPGTRLTVT.

J is TRBJ2-7 and V is TRBV5-1; D call uncertain. The CDR3 runs 15 residues. CDR1 is SGHRS and CDR2 is YFSETQ in the germline V gene. Trimming took 7 bases from V and 5 from J, leaving 22 bases between them. CDR3 in DNA: TGCGCCAGCGGCGAGAGGAGTCCCCCGAACCACGAGCAGTACTTC. The encoded protein is CASGERSPPNHEQYF.

The genes are TRBV6-4 and TRBJ2-2; the match to TRBD1 covers 10 bases. Unmatched junction bases numbered 1, after V lost 0 bases and J lost 0 bases. Looked up from germline, CDR1 is MRHNA and CDR2 is SNTAGT. The length of the CDR3 is 17 residues. CDR3 nucleotide sequence: TGTGCCAGCAGTGACTCGGACAGGGGGGCGAACACCGGGGAGCTGTTTTTT. This translates into CASSDSDRGANTGELFF.

The chain uses TRBV7-6 and TRBJ2-5; 10 bases match TRBD2. J was trimmed by 1 base and V by 5 bases; bases with no gene match: 4. The germline V gene encodes CDR1 SGHVS and CDR2 FNYEAQ. The CDR3 runs 15 residues. CDR3 nucleotide sequence: TGTGCCAGCAGCATGGGACTAGCGCCCCAAGAGACCCAGTACTTC. Encoded protein: CASSMGLAPQETQYF.

The chain uses TRBV6-5 and TRBJ1-2; D is unclear. The V end lost 8 bases, the J end lost 8 bases, and 18 bases lay between the germline ends. This CDR3 has 13 residues. The V gene's germline CDR1 is MNHEY and CDR2 SVGAGI. This chain's CDR3 is CASGSGESRGYTF. The CDR3 DNA sequence: TGTGCCAGCGGATCCGGGGAATCGCGGGGCTACACCTTC.

J is TRBJ1-4 and V is TRBV7-9, with 7 nucleotides matching TRBD1. CDR1 SEHNR and CDR2 FQNEAQ come from the germline V gene (reference sequence). The CDR3 consists of 16 residues. V dropped 5 bases and J dropped 0; count of bases not matched to a gene: 6. CDR3 sequence: CASSTGQAPTNEKLFF. The CDR3, as DNA: TGTGCCAGCAGCACCGGACAGGCCCCAACTAATGAAAAACTGTTTTTT.

The rearrangement links TRBV7-8 to TRBJ2-2, with unresolved D. Germline CDR1 is SGHVS and CDR2 is FQNEAQ. Between the trimmed V and J ends, which lost 3 bases and 7 bases, there was a span of 12 bases. The CDR3 is 14 residues long. The CDR3 DNA follows: TGTGCCAGCAGCTTCCGGATATCGGGCGGGGAGCTGTTTTTT. As protein: CASSFRISGGELFF.

The chain joins TRBV4-1 to TRBJ2-4, with 9 bases aligning to TRBD1. Germline V gene lookup returns CDR1 MGHRA and CDR2 YSYEKL. The CDR3 runs to 15 residues. Germline trimming cut 2 bases from V and 2 bases from J; bases unmatched to any gene: 1. CDR3 protein: CASSQTGGSKNIQYF. As DNA, the CDR3 is TGCGCCAGCAGCCAAACAGGGGGCTCCAAAAACATTCAGTACTTC.

The chain has TRBV28 and TRBJ2-1; 7 nucleotides line up with TRBD2. V was pared by 4 bases and J by 3 bases, with 18 bases of the junction left unmatched. The CDR3 loop spans 19 amino acids. Germline V gives CDR1 MDHEN, CDR2 SYDVKM. Here the CDR3 DNA reads TGTGCCAGCAGTTCGCCCAGCTACGGCGGCGGGAGTATCTACAATGAGCAGTTCTTC. Residues: CASSSPSYGGGSIYNEQFF.

A few counts support this clone. The chain carries TRBV4-2 and TRBJ1-1; 11 bases match TRBD1. Germline lookup yields CDR1 LGHNA and CDR2 YNFKEQ. V lost 4 bases to trimming and J lost 1 base; unmatched junction nucleotides: 14. This CDR3 is built from 19 residues. The DNA of the CDR3 is TGTGCCAGCAGCCCCCTGGGACAGGGGGATCGGCAGGGGAACACTGAAGCTTTCTTT. Translating gives CASSPLGQGDRQGNTEAFF.

The gene calls are TRBV12-5 and TRBJ2-6; D is perhaps TRBD1 (6 bases). Germline CDR1 LGHNT, CDR2 FRNRAP. The CDR3 length is 18 residues. Trimming stripped 3 bases from V and 6 bases from J, with 21 bases between. CDR3 loop: CASGFAQGVTFLANVLTF. The CDR3 coding sequence is TGTGCTAGTGGTTTCGCACAGGGCGTAACCTTCCTGGCCAACGTCCTGACTTTC.

V gene TRBV10-3 combines with J gene TRBJ2-4; no reliable D call. This CDR3 has 14 amino acids. V lost 10 bases, J lost 0 bases, and 13 bases lay in between. Germline values: CDR1 ENHRY, CDR2 SYGVKD. CDR3 in DNA: TGTGCCACCAGCCCTCCCCTAGCCAAAAACATTCAGTACTTC. Translation gives CATSPPLAKNIQYF.